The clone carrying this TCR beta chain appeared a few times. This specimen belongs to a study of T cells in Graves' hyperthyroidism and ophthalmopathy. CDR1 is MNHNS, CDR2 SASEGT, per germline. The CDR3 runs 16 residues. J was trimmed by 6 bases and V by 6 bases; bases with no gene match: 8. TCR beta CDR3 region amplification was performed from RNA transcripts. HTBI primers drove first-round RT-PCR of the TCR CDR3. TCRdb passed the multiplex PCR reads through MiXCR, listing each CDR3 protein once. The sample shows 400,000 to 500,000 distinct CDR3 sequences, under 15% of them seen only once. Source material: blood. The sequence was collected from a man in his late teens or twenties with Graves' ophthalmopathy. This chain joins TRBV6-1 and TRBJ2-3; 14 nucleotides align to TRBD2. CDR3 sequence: CASSQTGTSGSDTQYF. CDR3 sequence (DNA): TGTGCCAGCAGCCAAACCGGGACTAGCGGGAGTGATACGCAGTATTTT.